A selection of T cell receptor beta chains follows, all from one sample in a study of neoadjuvant nivolumab and ipilimumab in lung cancer. The assay was immunoSEQ multiplex PCR, and TCRdb's table has in-frame clones only and misses some. This sample has about 38,000 clones, with approximately 92% found just once. Sequenced material: peripheral blood, taken before neoadjuvant nivolumab, alone or with ipilimumab. Receptors were obtained from an adult with non-small cell lung cancer. Both conserved end residues are part of each CDR3. D genes are given only for firm matches. Only some rows state a clone size, as once, few, many or a class for expanded clones.

CDR3 protein	CDR3 DNA	V gene	J gene	D gene	clone size
CASSDMVHNEQFF	TGCGCCAGCAGTGATATGGTCCACAATGAGCAGTTCTTC	TRBV10-2	TRBJ2-1	.	.
CATRRQGVIPNQPQHF	TGTGCCACGCGACGACAGGGCGTCATCCCCAATCAGCCCCAGCATTTT	TRBV27	TRBJ1-5	TRBD1	.
CASSQGRWGRVPYEQYF	TGCGCCAGCAGCCAAGGTCGGTGGGGCAGGGTACCCTACGAGCAGTACTTC	TRBV4-1	TRBJ2-7	.	.
CASSGTLRSSYEQYF	TGTGCCAGCAGCGGGACTCTGAGGAGCTCCTACGAGCAGTACTTC	TRBV2	TRBJ2-7	.	.
CASSPTLAGVQTQYF	TGTGCCAGCTCACCTACTCTAGCGGGAGTGCAGACCCAGTACTTC	TRBV18	TRBJ2-5	TRBD2	.
CSVFTGESGELFF	TGCAGCGTTTTCACAGGGGAATCGGGGGAGCTGTTTTTT	TRBV29-1	TRBJ2-2	TRBD1	.
CASSTGLGREHF	TGTGCCAGCAGCACGGGACTAGGAAGGGAGCACTTC	TRBV7-6	TRBJ2-5	TRBD2	.
CASSSGVSNQPQHF	TGTGCCAGCAGCTCAGGAGTTAGCAATCAGCCCCAGCATTTT	TRBV5-6	TRBJ1-5	.	few
CASSLELAGAPEQYF	TGCGCCAGCAGCTTGGAGCTAGCGGGAGCCCCCGAGCAGTACTTC	TRBV5-1	TRBJ2-7	TRBD2	few
CASTTSGRLGYEQYF	TGTGCCAGCACAACTAGCGGGAGACTGGGGTACGAGCAGTACTTC	TRBV6-5	TRBJ2-7	TRBD2	once
CASSLDPGGSYEQYF	TGTGCCAGCAGTTTGGACCCGGGGGGCTCCTACGAGCAGTACTTC	TRBV6-5	TRBJ2-7	TRBD2	.
CASSLGSIPEAFF	TGTGCCAGCAGCTTAGGTTCAATTCCGGAAGCTTTCTTT	TRBV7-2	TRBJ1-1	.	.
CASSTDRAETQYF	TGTGCCAGCAGCACAGACAGGGCAGAGACCCAGTACTTC	TRBV11-1	TRBJ2-5	TRBD1	.
CASSLTLAAHQETQYF	TGTGCCAGCAGCTTAACCCTAGCGGCCCACCAAGAGACCCAGTACTTC	TRBV7-9	TRBJ2-5	TRBD2	.
CASSDFSLAETQYF	TGTGCCAGCAGTGACTTTTCGCTGGCTGAGACCCAGTACTTC	TRBV6-1	TRBJ2-5	.	few
CASSLARAFYNEQFF	TGTGCCAGCAGCTTAGCAAGGGCTTTCTACAATGAGCAGTTCTTC	TRBV7-8	TRBJ2-1	.	.
CAWSGQSNTEAFF	TGTGCCTGGAGCGGACAGTCGAACACTGAAGCTTTCTTT	TRBV30	TRBJ1-1	.	.
CASSFRQGDPADTQYF	TGTGCCAGCAGCTTCCGACAGGGGGATCCCGCAGATACGCAGTATTTT	TRBV11-2	TRBJ2-3	TRBD1	once
CASKAIGRVGADTQYF	TGTGCCAGCAAGGCTATCGGGAGGGTGGGGGCAGATACGCAGTATTTT	TRBV27	TRBJ2-3	TRBD2	.
CASSRVAGGPSNEQFF	TGTGCCAGCAGCCGGGTGGCGGGAGGGCCTTCGAATGAGCAGTTCTTC	TRBV7-2	TRBJ2-1	TRBD2	.
CASSDTSGRAYEQYF	TGCGCCAGCAGCGATACTAGCGGGAGGGCCTACGAGCAGTACTTC	TRBV10-2	TRBJ2-7	TRBD2	few
CASSLVPGQGNGEQYF	TGTGCCAGCAGCTTAGTCCCGGGACAGGGGAACGGGGAGCAGTACTTC	TRBV7-6	TRBJ2-7	TRBD1	.
CASSITLRGANVLTF	TGTGCCAGCAGTATTACACTGAGAGGGGCCAACGTCCTGACTTTC	TRBV6-5	TRBJ2-6	.	.
CAISDGTATTYEQYF	TGTGCCATCAGTGACGGGACAGCTACTACCTACGAGCAGTACTTC	TRBV10-3	TRBJ2-7	TRBD1	.
CAIRQTYNEQFF	TGTGCCATCAGGCAGACCTACAATGAGCAGTTCTTC	TRBV10-3	TRBJ2-1	.	.
CASSLGGGSPQETQYF	TGTGCCAGCAGCTTGGGGGGGGGAAGTCCCCAAGAGACCCAGTACTTC	TRBV5-6	TRBJ2-5	TRBD2	.
CASSPTGPGNYQYF	TGTGCCAGCAGTCCGACAGGGCCCGGGAATTACCAGTACTTC	TRBV27	TRBJ2-5	TRBD1	.
CAISDPGLAGSTDTQYF	TGTGCCATCAGTGACCCCGGACTAGCGGGAAGCACAGATACGCAGTATTTT	TRBV10-3	TRBJ2-3	TRBD2	.
CASSPQTSAGNEQFF	TGTGCCAGCAGCCCCCAGACTAGCGCGGGGAATGAGCAGTTCTTC	TRBV11-2	TRBJ2-1	TRBD2	.
CASTEGDYNEQFF	TGTGCCAGCACCGAGGGGGATTACAATGAGCAGTTCTTC	TRBV7-9	TRBJ2-1	.	.
CSVLRGWEDYEQYF	TGCAGCGTCCTTAGAGGGTGGGAGGATTACGAGCAGTACTTC	TRBV29-1	TRBJ2-7	.	.
CASSFSGQVYEQYF	TGTGCCAGCAGTTTTTCGGGACAGGTGTACGAGCAGTACTTC	TRBV28	TRBJ2-7	TRBD1	.
CAIRWGRANYGYTF	TGTGCCATCAGATGGGGCAGAGCTAACTATGGCTACACCTTC	TRBV10-3	TRBJ1-2	.	.
CASSLLGEQSETQYF	TGCGCCAGCAGCTTGCTCGGGGAACAGTCGGAGACCCAGTACTTC	TRBV5-1	TRBJ2-5	.	.
CASSTGLGPYEQYF	TGCGCCAGCAGTACGGGGTTAGGTCCCTACGAGCAGTACTTC	TRBV10-2	TRBJ2-7	.	few
CASSENSPHQPQHF	TGTGCCAGCAGTGAAAATTCTCCTCATCAGCCCCAGCATTTT	TRBV6-1	TRBJ1-5	.	.
CASSLGVLVVYNEQFF	TGTGCCAGCAGCTTGGGGGTACTCGTGGTGTACAATGAGCAGTTCTTC	TRBV5-6	TRBJ2-1	.	.
CASRGQINQPQHF	TGTGCCAGCCGGGGACAGATCAATCAGCCCCAGCATTTT	TRBV18	TRBJ1-5	TRBD1	once
CASSSQGTSGMELFF	TGTGCCAGTAGTAGCCAGGGGACTAGCGGGATGGAGCTGTTTTTT	TRBV19	TRBJ2-2	TRBD2	.
CASSIGRDRVYEQYF	TGTGCCAGTAGTATAGGAAGGGACAGGGTCTACGAGCAGTACTTC	TRBV19	TRBJ2-7	TRBD1	.
CASSYRVRDYGYTF	TGTGCCAGCAGTTACAGGGTTAGGGACTATGGCTACACCTTC	TRBV6-6	TRBJ1-2	.	.
CAWSVVAGIVYEQYF	TGTGCCTGGAGTGTGGTAGCGGGGATCGTCTACGAGCAGTACTTC	TRBV30	TRBJ2-7	TRBD2	once
CASSLDREALADVWHEQFF	TGTGCCAGCAGCTTAGACAGGGAGGCGCTAGCGGACGTTTGGCATGAGCAGTTCTTC	TRBV7-9	TRBJ2-1	.	.
CASLTGAIEHTEAFF	TGCGCCAGTTTGACAGGGGCGATAGAACACACTGAAGCTTTCTTT	TRBV10-2	TRBJ1-1	TRBD1	.
CASSPGTASLNYGYTF	TGCGCCAGCAGCCCCGGGACGGCCTCTCTTAACTATGGCTACACCTTC	TRBV5-1	TRBJ1-2	.	.
CAWSLTGLNLQGPTTNEKLFF	TGTGCCTGGAGTCTAACCGGCTTAAACCTACAGGGCCCTACAACTAATGAAAAACTGTTTTTT	TRBV30	TRBJ1-4	.	once
CASSITGTSGFLGGEQYF	TGCGCCAGCAGCATAACCGGGACTAGCGGCTTCCTCGGGGGAGAGCAGTACTTC	TRBV5-1	TRBJ2-7	TRBD2	.
CASSLEAKEKLFF	TGTGCCAGCAGCTTAGAGGCGAAAGAAAAACTGTTTTTT	TRBV7-9	TRBJ1-4	.	few
CAWSMTGARDTQYF	TGTGCCTGGAGTATGACAGGGGCGAGAGATACGCAGTATTTT	TRBV30	TRBJ2-3	TRBD1	.
CASSQTGVQNIQYF	TGTGCCAGCAGCCAAACAGGGGTCCAAAACATTCAGTACTTC	TRBV7-2	TRBJ2-4	TRBD1	.